These T cell receptor beta chains were read from a single sample in a study of blood T cell repertoires in COVID-19. Here immunoSEQ multiplex PCR was the method, and the copy in TCRdb shows in-frame clones only, minus some. The sample has 110,000 to 150,000 clones, roughly four fifths seen once; the top ten hold under 9.5%. Material: peripheral blood. The receptor source for this set is an elderly woman in a cohort sampled during active or convalescent COVID-19. Both conserved end residues are part of each CDR3. The order of the fields is J gene, V gene, D gene, clone size, CDR3 DNA, CDR3 protein. The D gene is left open where the match is weak. The size field is filled for only some rows; it gives once, few, many or a size class.

TRBJ1-1 TRBV5-1 . . TGCGCCAGCAGCTTGGCCGGGGCAGGGGAAATTTTGAACACTGAAGCTTTCTTT CASSLAGAGEILNTEAFF
TRBJ1-1 TRBV12-1 . . TGTGCCAGTCGGACAGGGGTGAACACTGAAGCTTTCTTT CASRTGVNTEAFF
TRBJ2-5 TRBV7-8 TRBD1 . TGTGCCAGCAGCTTAACTCCCGGGACAGGGGCCTTGAAGACCCAGTACTTC CASSLTPGTGALKTQYF
TRBJ1-2 TRBV2 . . TGTGCCAGCAGACGATGGGGCTGGGGCTACACCTTC CASRRWGWGYTF
TRBJ2-1 TRBV14 TRBD1 once TGTGCCAGCAGTCCCGGGACAGGGGGGGGTGAGCAGTTCTTC CASSPGTGGGEQFF
TRBJ1-6 TRBV14 . once TGTGCCAGCAGCCAAGAACTGGTTAATTCACCCCTCCACTTT CASSQELVNSPLHF
TRBJ2-1 TRBV19 TRBD2 . TGTGCCAGTAGTAGGGGGAGGGTCAATGAGCAGTTCTTC CASSRGRVNEQFF
TRBJ2-5 TRBV6-2/TRBV6-3 TRBD2 . TGTGCCAGCAGTCCCCTGACTAGCGCTGGCCAAGAGACCCAGTACTTC CASSPLTSAGQETQYF
TRBJ1-4 TRBV2 . . TGTGCCAGCAGTGTTGAAACAGTCAGCAATGAAAAACTGTTTTTT CASSVETVSNEKLFF
TRBJ2-3 TRBV7-2 TRBD2 . TGTGCCAGCACACCGGGCGGGGGGGCAGATACGCAGTATTTT CASTPGGGADTQYF
TRBJ2-3 TRBV3-1/TRBV3-2 TRBD2 . TGTGCCAGCAGCCAACTGGGACTAGCGGGGGGGCCTGGGCAGGTCGATACGCAGTATTTT CASSQLGLAGGPGQVDTQYF
TRBJ2-2 TRBV18 . . TGTGCCAGCTCACCACCTATCCAGGAAGAAAGGCGTCCCGGGGAGCTGTTTTTT CASSPPIQEERRPGELFF
TRBJ1-2 TRBV6-5 . . TGTGCCAGCAGACGACAGGAAGGCGAACTCTATGGCTACACCTTC CASRRQEGELYGYTF
TRBJ1-1 TRBV7-6 . . TGTGCCAGCAGCCTATACCCGCCAGGGCTCACTGAAGCTTTCTTT CASSLYPPGLTEAFF
TRBJ2-7 TRBV6-5 TRBD1 . TGTGCCAGCAGTCCTGGGACAGGGATGGAGCAGTACTTC CASSPGTGMEQYF
TRBJ2-1 TRBV4-3 TRBD1 . TGCGCCAGCAGCCAGTCCGGGACAGGGCGACATGAGCAGTTCTTC CASSQSGTGRHEQFF
TRBJ1-2 TRBV5-4 TRBD1 . TGTGCCAGCAGCATTGGGACAGGATATGGCTACACCTTC CASSIGTGYGYTF
TRBJ2-1 TRBV2 TRBD1 . TGTGCCAGCAGTTCCTCAACTTCCGGGACAGATGAGCAGTTCTTC CASSSSTSGTDEQFF
TRBJ1-2 TRBV6-2/TRBV6-3 TRBD1 . TGTGCCAGCAGTGAGGGACAGTTATCTGGCTACACCTTC CASSEGQLSGYTF
TRBJ2-2 TRBV7-2 . once TGTGCCAGCAGCTTAGAGGCAGGGCGCACCGGGGAGCTGTTTTTT CASSLEAGRTGELFF
TRBJ1-1 TRBV28 . . TGTGCCAGCACGCATGGAGTTACAGGTGAAGCTTTCTTT CASTHGVTGEAFF
TRBJ1-3 TRBV28 . . TGTGCCAGCAGTTTACCGGGACATTTCTCTGGAAACACCATATATTTT CASSLPGHFSGNTIYF
TRBJ1-1 TRBV7-2 TRBD1 . TGTGCCAGCAGCGCCCAGGGGGTCACTGAAGCTTTCTTT CASSAQGVTEAFF
TRBJ2-1 TRBV11-3 TRBD2 . TGTGCCAGCACCATCCACCTAGCGGGGGCCCCCAATGAGCAGTTCTTC CASTIHLAGAPNEQFF
TRBJ1-1 TRBV12-3/TRBV12-4 . . TGTGCCAGCAGGATTCCAGGGCAAACTGAAGCTTTCTTT CASRIPGQTEAFF
TRBJ1-2 TRBV18 TRBD1 . TGTGCCAGCTCACCGGGGACAGAAGGCTATGGCTACACCTTC CASSPGTEGYGYTF
TRBJ2-7 TRBV5-5 TRBD1 . TGTGCCAGCAGCTTGCGCCCGGGACAGGGTGTCGAGCAGTACTTC CASSLRPGQGVEQYF
TRBJ1-1 TRBV30 TRBD1 . TGTGCCTGGAAGGGGTCCCCAGGGGGCGGTGAAGCTTTCTTT CAWKGSPGGGEAFF
TRBJ2-3 TRBV18 . . TGTGCCAGCTCACCAAACGGGGGAACCACAGATACGCAGTATTTT CASSPNGGTTDTQYF
TRBJ1-1 TRBV5-1 TRBD1 . TGCGCCAGCAGCTTTCAGGGGGAGCAGACTGAAGCTTTCTTT CASSFQGEQTEAFF
TRBJ1-2 TRBV3-1/TRBV3-2 . . TGTGCCAGCAGCCAGAGCACAGTAGGCTATGGCTACACCTTC CASSQSTVGYGYTF
TRBJ2-7 TRBV28 . . TGTGCCAGCCCCCCCCTCGGAACAGTACCCTACGAGCAGTACTTC CASPPLGTVPYEQYF
TRBJ2-1 TRBV7-2 TRBD2 . TGTGCCAGCAGCTTATCCGGGGGGAACAATGAGCAGTTCTTC CASSLSGGNNEQFF
TRBJ1-2 TRBV5-6 . . TGTGCCAGCAGGGAGACACCCGGGACTCCCCGCTATGGCTACACCTTC CASRETPGTPRYGYTF
TRBJ1-6 TRBV7-8 . . TGTGCCAGCGGATTGAACAGGGCTTATTCACCCCTCCACTTT CASGLNRAYSPLHF
TRBJ2-5 TRBV29-1 TRBD2 . TGCAGCGTTGAAGTTGGGAGGGGAGAGACCCAGTACTTC CSVEVGRGETQYF
TRBJ1-1 TRBV12-3/TRBV12-4 . . TGTGCCAGCGGAAACAGGGCTACTGAAGCTTTCTTT CASGNRATEAFF
TRBJ1-5 TRBV2 TRBD1 . TGTGCCAGCAGCGAAGGGGACAGTAACAATCAGCCCCAGCATTTT CASSEGDSNNQPQHF
TRBJ1-1 TRBV19 TRBD1 once TGTGCCAGTGACAGGGGGCGGTGGAACACTGAAGCTTTCTTT CASDRGRWNTEAFF
TRBJ2-3 TRBV14 . . TGTGCCAGCAGCCACCTGCCCAGGGGCCCCGCAGATACGCAGTATTTT CASSHLPRGPADTQYF
TRBJ2-4 TRBV6-4 . . TGTGCCAGCACTCACGCAGGGTCCAAAAACATTCAGTACTTC CASTHAGSKNIQYF
TRBJ2-1 TRBV18 TRBD2 . TGTGCCAGCTCACCAACGGGGGGGCCTTTAGGTGTCAATGAGCAGTTCTTC CASSPTGGPLGVNEQFF
TRBJ1-5 TRBV4-1 TRBD1 . TGCGCCAGCAGCCAAGTAGGCAGGGGGATGAGCAATCAGCCCCAGCATTTT CASSQVGRGMSNQPQHF
TRBJ1-1 TRBV4-2 TRBD1 . TGTGCCAGCAGCCAAGACTTCCGGGCAGGGGGCCCGGACGAAGCTTTCTTT CASSQDFRAGGPDEAFF
TRBJ2-5 TRBV5-1 TRBD2 . TGCGCCAGCAGCTTGGGGGGTAGCGGGGCTCTAGAGACCCAGTACTTC CASSLGGSGALETQYF